Below, one T cell receptor (beta chain) is given with its context. The target of this receptor is not known. Base qualities were left out, and no much larger clone turns up one base away. TCRbeta CDR3 regions were amplified from genomic DNA using the immunoSEQ Assay, a bias-controlled multiplex PCR. For the original study's pipeline: Within the assay, amplification of reference gene primers was used to estimate how many nucleated cells each sample contained. To quantify the absolute abundance of each unique TCRbeta CDR3 rearrangement, sequence reads were collapsed and filtered. Productive Simpson clonality was computed per sample as the square root of Simpson's diversity index over productive rearrangements. TCRdb took over this immuneACCESS table, retaining in-frame rearrangements with V and J assigned. Such tables are incomplete; in checked studies, under half of the missing clones stem from an unresolved V gene, and the remainder is unexplained. V and J calls and clone size follow that table, whereas D and trimming were derived from the DNA. Present in this sample are 200,000 to 250,000 clones, around 90% of which were seen just once. Roughly 6.3% of the sample is in the top ten clones.

Enrolling through a virtual design, the prospective study's participants ranged in age from roughly 18 to 100 years and lived across 24 United States geographic areas. In the prospective study, cohorts were assigned on the basis of participant-reported clinical history obtained from a screening survey and a study questionnaire. In the prospective study, mobile phlebotomists collected whole blood, serum and a nasopharyngeal or oropharyngeal swab from each participant. Participants in the prospective study had the option to provide additional blood draws and questionnaires over a roughly two-month period. Before DNA extraction, prospective study blood samples were shipped either frozen or at room temperature. The data were taken from a study of blood T cell repertoires in COVID-19 (dated by TCRdb to between 2020 and 2021). Looking at the study overall: The collaborator samples originated in the United States, Italy and Spain and spanned the acute and convalescent phases of COVID-19. The prospective study material was composed of cDNA or gDNA derived from T cells, B-cell-depleted T cells, or PBMCs. Deeply sampled blood TCRbeta repertoires from subjects exposed to, actively infected with, or recovered from COVID-19 were included in the dataset. The repertoires were released in a freely available public database meant as a resource for research on the immune response to SARS-CoV-2. The samples were drawn from two sources: the first 160 participants of the ongoing ImmuneRACE study, and 1,200 or so subjects contributed by 6 global collaborators. A de-identified subject ID, COVID-19 status, age in years and sex were almost always included in the sample metadata. HLA class I and class II types, where available, came from metadata supplied by the sample provider rather than from assay-based typing. The full study reports these points: Clinical and demographic metadata were provided uncurated, with the amount varying by source and participant.

The receptor was derived from a woman aged 30 to 39 with acute COVID-19. The sample comprised PBMCs or T cells enriched from blood (not recorded which).

The CDR3 region reads CASSTSGVQPQHF. The nucleotides are TGTGCCAGCAGCACTAGCGGGGTTCAGCCCCAGCATTTT. The V and J segments used are TRBV9 and TRBJ1-5; no D gene call is confident. V drops 4 bases and J drops 6 bases, leaving 11 bases in between. The CDR3 runs 13 residues from the cysteine to the phenylalanine. Only the CDR3 portion is preserved as DNA: 39 bases, with reading frame beginning at the first base. As encoded in the germline V gene, CDR1 is SGDLS while CDR2 is YYNGEE.